The rows below give T cell receptor beta chains drawn from one sample of a study of CD8 T cells in ankylosing spondylitis. TCRdb re-derived calls from the 5' RACE reads in MiXCR, one entry per CDR3 protein. The sample has hundreds of thousands of distinct CDR3 sequences; 20% are singletons. Sequencing was performed on blood, either unsorted or a sorted T cell fraction (not recorded which). The receptors here all came from a female donor with ankylosing spondylitis or in good health (not recorded which). Each CDR3 is given with its conserved first and last residue. The D gene is left open where the match is weak. Size values are once, few and many counts, or a class for expanded clones, and some rows have none.

v_call	clone_size	j_call	d_call	cdr3_aa	cdr3_nt
TRBV7-9	.	TRBJ2-7	TRBD2	CASSPPGLAPYEQYF	TGTGCCAGCAGTCCTCCGGGACTAGCTCCCTACGAGCAGTACTTC
TRBV20-1	.	TRBJ2-5	.	CSARSGVAFQETQYF	TGCAGTGCTAGAAGTGGAGTAGCCTTCCAAGAGACCCAGTACTTC
TRBV2	.	TRBJ1-2	.	CASSGQRARTF	TGTGCCAGCAGTGGACAAAGGGCCCGCACCTTC
TRBV11-1	.	TRBJ2-7	TRBD2	CASSLAGLAGGTSSYEQYF	TGTGCCAGCAGCTTAGCCGGACTAGCGGGAGGGACTAGCTCCTACGAGCAGTACTTC
TRBV6-5	few	TRBJ2-5	TRBD2	CASSYLAGLKQGETQYF	TGTGCCAGCAGTTACCTAGCGGGGCTAAAACAAGGGGAGACCCAGTACTTC
TRBV5-1	.	TRBJ2-1	.	CASSPGKLAVYNEQFF	TGCGCCAGCAGCCCAGGCAAACTAGCAGTCTACAATGAGCAGTTCTTC
TRBV10-3	few	TRBJ2-7	.	CAISEGRGTPPEQYF	TGTGCCATCAGTGAGGGAAGGGGGACGCCACCCGAGCAGTACTTC
TRBV6-5	few	TRBJ2-1	.	CASSYVLEGGNEQFF	TGTGCCAGCAGTTACGTCCTAGAGGGGGGCAATGAGCAGTTCTTC
TRBV7-2	.	TRBJ2-5	.	CASSLDRRSRETQYF	TGTGCCAGCAGCTTAGACAGGCGAAGTAGGGAGACCCAGTACTTC
TRBV25-1	.	TRBJ2-5	TRBD2	CASSETLTPRELETQYF	TGTGCCAGCAGTGAAACTCTCACTCCGCGGGAGTTGGAGACCCAGTACTTC
TRBV6-1	.	TRBJ1-1	.	CASSRAGRPTEAFF	TGTGCCAGCAGTCGTGCAGGGAGGCCCACTGAAGCTTTCTTT
TRBV5-1	.	TRBJ2-7	TRBD2	CASSGASGSRSYEQYF	TGCGCCAGCAGCGGGGCTAGCGGGAGCCGCTCCTACGAGCAGTACTTC
TRBV6-2/TRBV6-3	few	TRBJ2-6	.	CASSYKKVSGANVLTF	TGTGCCAGCAGTTACAAGAAGGTCTCTGGGGCCAACGTCCTGACTTTC